Sequencing of this T cell receptor beta chain was carried out in a study of blood T cell repertoires in COVID-19. TCRdb's table, derived via immunoSEQ multiplex PCR, lists solely in-frame clones and lacks some. The repertoire consists of 250,000 to 350,000 clones, with roughly 80% occurring once and the leading ten covering over 1.1%. V was shortened by 2 bases and J by 10 bases, with 17 bases between the two germline ends. Germline V CDR1 and CDR2: MNHNS, SASEGT. This CDR3 spans 15 amino acids. The rearrangement uses TRBV6-1 and TRBJ1-4; D ambiguous. The source is a human donor with COVID-19, enrolled during active disease. The donor label of this sample is uncertain. Sequenced input: peripheral blood. Written as DNA, the CDR3 is TGTGCCAGCAGTGAACGGGAGGCCGCAGAGGGAAAACTGTTTTTT. Translated: CASSEREAAEGKLFF.